This entry concerns a single T cell receptor (beta chain). Its antigen is undetermined. Trimming removed 4 bases from V and 0 bases from J, with 12 bases in between. From germline, CDR1 is SQVTM and CDR2 ANQGSEA. The CDR3 totals 14 residues. This specimen comes from a study of T cell responses to AZD1222 COVID-19 vaccine. Study findings and constraints: Spike-specific TCR breadth and depth were elevated following two AZD1222 doses. Distributed over spike, vaccine-associated CD4 TCRs predominated at 160-218 and 743-854. At study baseline, merely a handful of AZD1222 recipients were seropositive.

The table came from immunoSEQ multiplex PCR; TCRdb's copy has only in-frame clones and leaves some out. The data contain 120,000 or so clones, around nine tenths of them singletons. The sample was peripheral blood, taken on day 0 of MenACWY control vaccination. This clonotype was sampled from an adult in good health. The chain carries TRBV29-1 and TRBJ1-1; maybe TRBD1 (6 bases). CDR3 in DNA: TGCAGCGTTGGCGCGACAGGTCTGAACACTGAAGCTTTCTTT. Protein: CSVGATGLNTEAFF. The full variable domain, completed using reference TRBV29-1 and TRBJ1-1, is SAVISQKPSRDICQRGTSLTIQCQVDSQVTMMFWYRQQPGQSLTLIATANQGSEATYESGFVIDKFPISRPNLTFSTLTVSNMSPEDSSIYLCSVGATGLNTEAFFGQGTRLTVV.